These 7 T cell receptor beta chains share one sample of origin, sequenced in a study of spatial heterogeneity in lung cancer. Notes on the study in general: Expanded alpha and beta TCR counts within tumors tracked tumor mutation counts.

Which antigens these TCRs recognize remains unknown. Via MiXCR, TCRdb re-called the 5' RACE reads, giving one row per CDR3 protein. Among 5,500 to 7,000 distinct CDR3 sequences listed, 7.7% were seen once. Time point indicated: sample taken at primary tumor resection. The sequenced sample was lung tumor tissue, obtained at surgery. These receptors all stem from a female donor with early-stage non-small cell lung cancer.

This clonotype was seen at least ten times. This beta chain appears as a stray read in a library generated for alpha chains; its size is not informative. The V and J genes are TRBV11-1 and TRBJ2-7, with 7 bases aligning to TRBD1. Germline trimming cut 6 bases from V and 1 base from J; bases unmatched to any gene: 6. Germline CDR1 and CDR2: SGHAT and FQDESV (reference sequence). The CDR3 length is 14 residues. The CDR3 DNA reads as TGTGCCAGCAGTTCTCAACAGGGGTCCTACGAGCAGTACTTC. Translation: CASSSQQGSYEQYF.

This clonotype is labeled medium-sized (0.01 to 0.1%). With the library built for alpha chains, this beta chain is off target and its frequency is not meaningful. This rearrangement joins TRBV5-1 to TRBJ2-5; tentative D call: TRBD1 (5 bases). CDR3 length: 15 amino acids. Trimming stripped 0 bases from V and 0 bases from J, with 9 bases between. Germline values: CDR1 SGHRS, CDR2 YFSETQ. The CDR3 nucleotides read TGCGCCAGCAGCTTGGAGACAGCCAACCAAGAGACCCAGTACTTC. Translated: CASSLETANQETQYF.

In this sample, this clonotype turned up many times. This beta chain is an unintended read in a library built for alpha chains; its size means little. The chain combines TRBV7-2 with TRBJ2-5; 12 positions match TRBD2. CDR3 length: 18 residues. Germline V CDR1 and CDR2: SGHTA, FQGNSA. V lost 1 base to trimming and J lost 4 bases; unmatched junction nucleotides: 10. Written as DNA, the CDR3 is TGTGCCAGCAGCTTAGGTCTGGTGCTAGCGGGGGGGCCAGAGACCCAGTACTTC. Its translation is CASSLGLVLAGGPETQYF.

This clonotype is classed as medium-sized. In a library made to pick up alpha chains, this beta chain is a stray read with a size that means little. V gene TRBV12-3 or TRBV12-4 combines with J gene TRBJ2-2; perhaps TRBD1 as D (7 bases). V dropped 6 bases and J dropped 5 bases, with 16 bases sitting between them. This CDR3 has 15 residues. The CDR3 region has the DNA TGTGCCAGCAGCCCCCTGGCAGGGGGGACCGGGGAGCTGTTTTTT. Translating gives CASSPLAGGTGELFF.

In its sample, this clonotype ranks as medium-sized. The size of this beta chain means little, since it is a stray read in a library made for alpha chains. The CDR3 spells CASSPWGANVLTF. DNA for the CDR3: TGTGCCAGCAGTCCGTGGGGGGCCAACGTCCTGACTTTC. V is TRBV12-3 or TRBV12-4 and J is TRBJ2-6, with D unclear. The CDR3 covers 13 residues. V lost 5 bases and J lost 4, with 6 bases in between.

This clonotype was observed at least ten times. This beta chain is off target for a library built for alpha chains, so its abundance means little. V gene TRBV15 combines with J gene TRBJ2-1; 8 bases match TRBD2. Trimming at V came to 0 bases and at J to 5 bases, leaving 6 bases not matched to a gene. This CDR3 has 16 amino acids. Germline V gives CDR1 LNHNV, CDR2 YYDKDF (reference sequence). The CDR3 coding sequence is TGTGCCACCAGCAGAGATCGGGGGGGCTTACACAATGAGCAGTTCTTC. Amino acids: CATSRDRGGLHNEQFF.

This clonotype is deemed medium-sized. The size of this beta chain means little, since it is a stray read in a library made for alpha chains. The V call is TRBV9, the J call TRBJ2-1; D not certain. CDR1 is SGDLS, CDR2 YYNGEE, per germline. This CDR3 has 15 residues. V was cut by 4 bases and J by 7 bases, with 18 bases left in between. The CDR3 is CASSPTGPPFNEQFF. CDR3 sequence (DNA): TGTGCCAGCAGCCCGACCGGGCCCCCTTTTAATGAGCAGTTCTTC. The whole variable domain, filled in from reference TRBV9 and TRBJ2-1, reads DSGVTQTPKHLITATGQRVTLRCSPRSGDLSVYWYQQSLDQGLQFLIQYYNGEERAKGNILERFSAQQFPDLHSELNLSSLELGDSALYFCASSPTGPPFNEQFFGPGTRLTVL.